Below, 5 T cell receptor beta chains from the same sample are listed, as sequenced in a study of T cells in Graves' hyperthyroidism and ophthalmopathy. Researchers amplified the TCR beta CDR3 regions from RNA transcripts. A first-round RT-PCR of the TCR CDR3 used the HTBI primer set. MiXCR, applied by TCRdb to the multiplex PCR reads, yields one record per CDR3 protein. The sample shows around 580,000 distinct CDR3 sequences, around 46% of them seen only once. The sample comprised peripheral blood or thyroid tissue (not recorded which). The receptors were gathered from a woman aged 18 to 35 with Graves' hyperthyroidism.

The chain uses TRBV19 and TRBJ1-1, with 8 bases matching TRBD1. Germline loops: CDR1 LNHDA, CDR2 SQIVND (reference sequence). With V trimmed by 7 bases and J by 7 bases, 11 bases remained unmatched. The CDR3 sequence is 14 residues long. The CDR3 DNA reads as TGTGCCAGTACCCTGAGAGGACAGGGTTATGAAGCTTTCTTT. It is translated as CASTLRGQGYEAFF.

This clonotype was seen only once. The chain employs TRBV11-2 and TRBJ1-2; 8 nucleotides line up with TRBD1. CDR1 and CDR2 (germline): SGHAT, FQNNGV. The CDR3 extends over 14 amino acids. The J segment lost 4 bases and the V segment lost 5 bases, leaving 6 bases of the junction unmatched. The CDR3 DNA is TGTGCCAGCAGCCTGACAGGGGTTGGCTATGGCTACACCTTC. It specifies CASSLTGVGYGYTF.

This chain joins TRBV29-1 and TRBJ1-4; D may be TRBD1 (6 bases). Looked up from germline, CDR1 is SQVTM and CDR2 is ANQGSEA. Trimming pared 4 bases from V and 5 bases from J, leaving 17 bases between. This CDR3 contains 15 residues. CDR3 DNA sequence: TGCAGCGTTGCAGAACAGGGCAGAAACAATGAAAAACTGTTTTTT. Protein product: CSVAEQGRNNEKLFF.

This chain uses TRBV27 with TRBJ2-7, with a weak D call TRBD2 (6 bases). The CDR3 runs to 15 residues. Looked up from germline, CDR1 is MNHEY and CDR2 is SMNVEV (reference sequence). V was pared by 4 bases and J by 2 bases, with 15 bases between. Written as DNA, the CDR3 is TGTGCCAGCAGTTCCCTAAAACGGGGGACCTACGAGCAGTACTTC. It codes for CASSSLKRGTYEQYF.

This clonotype was found many times. The V gene is TRBV5-1, the J gene TRBJ2-5; D is unclear. Trimming took off 2 bases at V and 1 base at J, with 6 bases between the two ends. The CDR3 length is 13 residues. Germline V CDR1 and CDR2: SGHRS, YFSETQ. The CDR3 DNA reads as TGCGCCAGCAGCTTCCCACCCCAAGAGACCCAGTACTTC. Its protein product is CASSFPPQETQYF.